The 6 T cell receptor beta chains below come from one sample, sequenced in a study of cytomegalovirus exposure and HLA in healthy donors. PCR used 60 Vbeta primers and 13 Jbeta primers. Libraries were prepared by immunoSEQ multiplex PCR; TCRdb keeps only in-frame clonotypes and omits some of them. The sample contains approximately 82,000 clones, more than 60% of which appear only once. The sample comprised PBMCs. The receptors stem from a man aged 35-49 years in good health and CMV-seronegative.

The chain has TRBV5-1 and TRBJ2-1, with D possibly TRBD1 on 5 matching bases. Germline CDR1 reads SGHRS; CDR2 reads YFSETQ. The V and J ends lost 2 bases and 4 bases respectively, with 16 bases between them. CDR3 length equals 16 residues. CDR3 nucleotide sequence: TGCGCCAGCAGCTTAGGTCCCAGGGATGTATACAATGAGCAGTTCTTC. Residues: CASSLGPRDVYNEQFF.

This sequence joins TRBV19 and TRBJ1-2, with 8 bases matching TRBD1. This CDR3 region has 13 residues. After removal of 3 bases from V and 14 bases from J, the junction contained 11 bases not matched to a gene. Germline values: CDR1 LNHDA, CDR2 SQIVND (reference sequence). The DNA of the CDR3 is TGTGCCAGTAGTATTCCCTCTCAGGGGGCAAAGACCTTC. Protein product: CASSIPSQGAKTF.

The chain couples TRBV18 to TRBJ1-4, with D possibly TRBD1 on 5 matching bases. Germline V gene sequence: CDR1 KGHSH, CDR2 LQKENI. V lost 2 bases and J 11 bases, leaving 15 bases between the germline ends. The CDR3 runs to 14 residues. The CDR3 coding sequence is TGTGCCAGCTCACCAGGACACCAAATAGGGAAACTGTTTTTT. Protein product: CASSPGHQIGKLFF.

The V call is TRBV6-1, the J call TRBJ2-7, with 7 bases identical to TRBD1. V dropped 3 bases and J dropped 6; count of bases not matched to a gene: 11. Germline CDR1 and CDR2: MNHNS and SASEGT. The CDR3 has 15 amino acids. CDR3 DNA: TGTGCCAGCAGTGACCGACAGGGTGGAGTCCCCGAGCAGTACTTC. This codes for CASSDRQGGVPEQYF.

The gene calls are TRBV4-1 and TRBJ2-1; D unresolved. V shed 7 bases and J shed 6 bases, with 7 bases lying between them. The CDR3 extends over 11 amino acids. Germline loops: CDR1 MGHRA, CDR2 YSYEKL. CDR3 nucleotides: TGCGCCAGCAATTTACTCAATGAGCAGTTCTTC. It is translated as CASNLLNEQFF.

This clone was seen a handful of times. The chain couples TRBV6-5 to TRBJ1-1, with unresolved D. Trimming removed 0 bases at V and 0 bases at J, with 8 bases between. The CDR3 totals 15 residues. Germline CDR1 MNHEY, CDR2 SVGAGI. CDR3: CASSYSWALNTEAFF. The CDR3, as DNA: TGTGCCAGCAGTTACTCTTGGGCCCTGAACACTGAAGCTTTCTTT.